The next 13 T cell receptor beta chains were all read from a single sample in a study of T-cell reconstitution after alpha-beta-depleted transplantation in children. It was with unique molecular identifiers that the TCRbeta library was prepared. A single record per CDR3 protein comes from TCRdb applying MiXCR to the PCR reads. This table has 540,000 or so distinct CDR3 sequences, under 25% appearing once. This specimen consisted of PBMCs, mostly from graft donor cells, obtained 360 days after TCRalphabeta/CD19-depleted stem cell transplant. The receptor source for this set is a boy under two years old who had a stem cell transplant for acute myeloid leukemia, so the T cells may come from the graft donor.

This clonotype was found a few times. The gene calls are TRBV7-9 and TRBJ2-5, with D perhaps assigned TRBD1 or TRBD2 (6 bases each). With 5 bases removed from V and 3 bases from J, the gap between germline ends came to 16 bases. The CDR3 covers 15 residues. Germline V lookup: CDR1 SEHNR, CDR2 FQNEAQ (reference sequence). The CDR3 loop reads CASSRGTRGKETQYF. CDR3 coding DNA: TGTGCCAGCAGCCGCGGGACACGGGGCAAAGAGACCCAGTACTTC.

This clonotype appeared a single time. The J gene is TRBJ1-5, the V gene TRBV2; 8 nucleotides match TRBD1. V shed 8 bases and J 2 bases; nucleotides not matched to a gene: 5. The CDR3 loop spans 14 amino acids. From germline, CDR1 is SNHLY and CDR2 FYNNEI. CDR3 DNA: TGTGCCAGCCGCCAGGGGGCAGGCAATCAGCCCCAGCATTTT. Residues: CASRQGAGNQPQHF.

This clonotype was counted between two and nine times. V and J are TRBV2 and TRBJ2-5; D may match TRBD1 or TRBD2 (5 bases each). Per the germline V gene, CDR1 is SNHLY and CDR2 is FYNNEI. The ends were cut back, 1 base at V and 5 bases at J, with 11 bases in the middle. The CDR3 contains 14 residues. CDR3 loop: CASSEVGTGETQYF. The CDR3 bases are TGTGCCAGCAGTGAAGTGGGGACGGGTGAGACCCAGTACTTC.

This clonotype was seen a few times. The rearrangement joins TRBV29-1 to TRBJ1-3, with a weak D call TRBD1 (6 bases). CDR3 length: 12 amino acids. Trimming pared 6 bases from V and 4 bases from J, leaving 10 bases between. Germline CDR1 reads SQVTM; CDR2 reads ANQGSEA. The CDR3 spells CSVAGGGNTIYF. The CDR3, as DNA: TGCAGCGTCGCCGGGGGCGGAAACACCATATATTTT.

This clonotype showed up many times. This sequence joins TRBV7-8 and TRBJ2-2; D is possibly TRBD1 (5 bases). The V and J ends lost 5 bases and 1 base respectively, with 14 bases between them. Germline CDR1 reads SGHVS; CDR2 reads FQNEAQ. This CDR3 is built from 16 residues. CDR3 in amino acids: CASSDLRQLNTGELFF. CDR3 in DNA: TGTGCCAGCAGCGACCTGCGACAGCTGAACACCGGGGAGCTGTTTTTT.

This sequence joins TRBV9 and TRBJ2-3; 7 nucleotides match TRBD1. Trimming took 0 bases from V and 1 from J; bases not matched to a gene: 5. The CDR3 totals 16 residues. Germline V gives CDR1 SGDLS, CDR2 YYNGEE. The CDR3 coding sequence is TGTGCCAGCAGCGTAGGGACAGGACGGGGCACAGATACGCAGTATTTT. Translating it yields CASSVGTGRGTDTQYF.

The chain joins TRBV5-1 to TRBJ2-1; the D is unclear. Germline values: CDR1 SGHRS, CDR2 YFSETQ. This CDR3 spans 13 amino acids. V lost 2 bases and J lost 9, with 12 bases in between. The CDR3 here is CASSLRTTVEQFF. In nucleotides, the CDR3 is TGCGCCAGCAGCTTAAGAACGACGGTTGAGCAGTTCTTC.

Comment on this clonotype: Being one base from a much bigger clone, this may be a read error. DNA of the CDR3: TGCGCCAGCGGCTTGCGGGACATTTACAATGAGCAGTTCTTC. Amino acids: CASGLRDIYNEQFF. V is TRBV5-1 and J is TRBJ2-1; TRBD1 or TRBD2 may be the D gene (6 bases each). Germline CDR1 and CDR2: SGHRS and YFSETQ. The CDR3 loop spans 14 amino acids.

This clonotype has a handful of counts. The V call is TRBV4-3, the J call TRBJ2-1; the match to TRBD2 covers 11 bases. The CDR3 contains 14 residues. Germline V lookup: CDR1 LGHNA, CDR2 YSLEER. The V gene end was trimmed by 1 base and the J gene end by 10 bases; junction bases not matched to a gene: 3. Written as DNA, the CDR3 is TGCGCCAGCAGCCAAGGCCCTAGCGGGAGGGAGCAGTTCTTC. This translates into CASSQGPSGREQFF.

This clonotype was detected only a few times. The chain couples TRBV6-1 to TRBJ1-2; TRBD1 matches at 9 bases. The CDR3 length is 14 residues. From germline, CDR1 is MNHNS and CDR2 SASEGT. The trim removed 2 bases at V and 6 bases at J, leaving 4 bases unmatched. The CDR3 DNA follows: TGTGCCAGCAGTGAACTGGGACAGGGTGATGGCTACACCTTC. Protein product: CASSELGQGDGYTF.

The chain carries TRBV28 and TRBJ1-1; weak D call: TRBD1 (6 bases). The CDR3 extends over 15 amino acids. V lost 8 bases to trimming and J lost 0 bases, with 16 bases between them. The germline gives CDR1 MDHEN, CDR2 SYDVKM. The CDR3 coding sequence is TGTGCCAGCGCCAACTCGGGGGGCCTGAACACTGAAGCTTTCTTT. This encodes CASANSGGLNTEAFF.

This clonotype was observed a few times. This chain joins TRBV4-3 and TRBJ2-1; D may be TRBD2 (7 bases). With 3 bases removed from V and 5 bases from J, the gap between germline ends came to 14 bases. The germline V gene has CDR1 LGHNA and CDR2 YSLEER. The CDR3 sequence is 15 residues long. The CDR3 DNA reads as TGCGCCAGCAGCCACAAAGGGGGAGGGAACAATGAGCAGTTCTTC. Its translation: CASSHKGGGNNEQFF.

This clonotype has only a few counts. J is TRBJ1-3 and V is TRBV4-3; 9 bases match TRBD1. CDR3 length: 15 residues. Trimming took 3 bases from V and 2 from J; bases not matched to a gene: 2. Germline CDR1 and CDR2: LGHNA and YSLEER. DNA of the CDR3: TGCGCCAGCAGCCAGGACAGGGGAGCTGGAAACACCATATATTTT. It translates to CASSQDRGAGNTIYF.